This T cell receptor (beta chain) was retrieved from a study of tumor-infiltrating lymphocytes in oesophageal squamous cell carcinoma listed by TCRdb under 2016. This clonotype was observed a single time. Its antigen is currently not known. Base quality data are lacking; no much larger clone is found one base away. Single-read evidence is weak. The library came from PCR. The data were produced on an Illumina HiSeq 2000. TCRdb handled the public reads itself, with Q25 trimming in fastp and clone calling in MiXCR, and kept productive beta chains. Rows matching on CDR3 protein sequence are summarized as one entry with the most common DNA and genes. This sample is represented by roughly 21,000 distinct CDR3 sequences; about 35% of them were singletons. Jointly, the top ten make up 9% to 14% of the sample. Sequenced input: esophageal tumor tissue. This TCR came from a male donor with esophageal squamous cell carcinoma.

The CDR3 here reads CASSPVPDRGEQYF. The DNA sequence is given as TGTGCCAGCAGCCCAGTCCCCGACAGGGGCGAGCAGTACTTC. The rearranged segments are TRBV9 and TRBJ1-2; 8 bases in the middle match TRBD1. Matching the DNA end better, TRBJ2-7 makes the J call doubtful. Including the terminal cysteine and phenylalanine, the CDR3 comprises 14 residues. Just the 42-base CDR3 DNA is kept, in frame starting at base 1. Sequences SGDLS (CDR1) and YYNGEE (CDR2) are obtained from the germline V gene.